The 28 T cell receptor beta chains listed next were all sequenced from one sample in a study of T cells after yellow fever vaccination. A single record per CDR3 protein comes from TCRdb applying MiXCR to the 5' RACE reads. The data hold hundreds of thousands of distinct CDR3 sequences, with roughly 20% observed a single time. Specimen: PBMCs, collected before the yellow fever booster vaccination. These receptors originate from a young man who received the YFV17D yellow fever vaccine.

This clonotype was seen more than once but under ten times. The chain employs TRBV20-1 and TRBJ1-1; D call uncertain. V was cut by 0 bases and J by 1 base, with 12 bases left in between. CDR3 length equals 15 residues. Germline V CDR1 and CDR2: DFQATT, SNEGSKA (reference sequence). CDR3 nucleotide sequence: TGCAGTGCTAGAGATACGGAGATCCCGAACACTGAAGCTTTCTTT. Amino acid sequence: CSARDTEIPNTEAFF.

The J gene is TRBJ1-6, the V gene TRBV4-3; D is perhaps TRBD1 (5 bases). Germline V gene lookup returns CDR1 LGHNA and CDR2 YSLEER. The V gene lost 1 base and the J gene lost 10 bases, with 14 bases spanning the gap. This CDR3 region has 15 residues. This CDR3 is CASSQVLGALSPLHF. The CDR3 bases are TGCGCCAGCAGCCAAGTACTCGGGGCATTATCACCCCTCCACTTT.

A few counts support this clonotype. This chain links TRBV20-1 with TRBJ2-1; D is uncertain. This CDR3 contains 13 residues. Trimming removed 6 bases at V and 6 bases at J, with 15 bases between. Per the germline V gene, CDR1 is DFQATT and CDR2 is SNEGSKA (reference sequence). The CDR3 DNA reads TGCAGTGCCACAACCCCGACTGCCAATGAGCAGTTCTTC. This translates into CSATTPTANEQFF.

The chain couples TRBV5-6 to TRBJ1-1, with TRBD1 as a possible D gene (6 bases). Germline loops: CDR1 SGHDT, CDR2 YYEEEE. The CDR3 loop spans 14 amino acids. Between the trimmed V and J ends, which lost 3 bases and 4 bases, there was a span of 13 bases. The CDR3 bases are TGTGCCAGCAGCTCGGGGGGGCTGGGCACTGAAGCTTTCTTT. Its translation: CASSSGGLGTEAFF.

This chain links TRBV20-1 with TRBJ1-4; D is unresolved. Germline V CDR1 and CDR2: DFQATT, SNEGSKA (reference sequence). The CDR3 length is 12 residues. Trimming cost V 6 bases and J 7 bases, with 12 bases left between them. The CDR3 DNA reads TGCAGTGCGACCGTATTCGGTGAAAAACTGTTTTTT. Amino acids: CSATVFGEKLFF.

V is TRBV7-9 and J is TRBJ1-4; D might be TRBD1 (5 bases). This CDR3 comprises 14 residues. Germline V gives CDR1 SEHNR, CDR2 FQNEAQ (reference sequence). V shed 4 bases and J shed 7 bases, with 13 bases lying between them. In nucleotides, the CDR3 is TGTGCCAGCAGCTCGGACACGGAAGGTGAAAAACTGTTTTTT. This codes for CASSSDTEGEKLFF.

This clonotype has only a few counts. The chain's CDR3 is CASSLNYRGEQYV. CDR3 DNA: TGTGCCAGCTCACTAAACTACAGGGGCGAGCAGTACGTC. This chain links TRBV18 with TRBJ2-7, with 7 bases identical to TRBD1. The trim removed 4 bases at V and 6 bases at J, leaving 6 bases unmatched. Germline V gene sequence: CDR1 KGHSH, CDR2 LQKENI. This CDR3 region has 13 residues.

This clonotype was picked up a small number of times. The chain employs TRBV15 and TRBJ2-3; TRBD1 agrees at 7 bases. This CDR3 region has 15 residues. V lost 3 bases, J lost 2 bases, and 5 bases stayed unmatched. Per the germline V gene, CDR1 is LNHNV and CDR2 is YYDKDF (reference sequence). CDR3 nucleotides: TGTGCCACCAGCAGGTGGGACAGCCACACAGATACGCAGTATTTT. Translating gives CATSRWDSHTDTQYF.

This chain connects TRBV12-3 or TRBV12-4 to TRBJ1-1, with TRBD1 as a possible D gene (5 bases). V was pared by 6 bases and J by 1 base, with 12 bases between. The CDR3 sequence is 14 residues long. CDR3: CASSPGHPNTEAFF. The CDR3 bases are TGTGCCAGCAGCCCGGGGCACCCGAACACTGAAGCTTTCTTT.

In this sample, this clonotype turned up a few times. This chain uses TRBV18 with TRBJ2-1; TRBD1 aligns across 8 bases. The CDR3 runs to 15 residues. CDR1 KGHSH and CDR2 LQKENI come from the germline V gene. J gave up 9 bases and V 2 bases, and 9 bases lay outside the gene matches. CDR3 protein: CASSPEQGAISEQFF. CDR3 sequence (DNA): TGTGCCAGCTCACCAGAGCAGGGGGCGATAAGTGAGCAGTTCTTC.

This rearrangement joins TRBV2 to TRBJ1-5; D perhaps matches TRBD1 (5 bases). The length of the CDR3 is 14 residues. With 6 bases removed from V and 1 base from J, the gap between germline ends came to 10 bases. Germline CDR1 SNHLY, CDR2 FYNNEI. The CDR3 nucleotides are TGTGCCAGCAGAGAGGACACAAGCAATCAGCCCCAGCATTTT. It yields the protein CASREDTSNQPQHF.

The V and J genes are TRBV20-1 and TRBJ2-7; perhaps TRBD2 as D (7 bases). Between the trimmed V and J ends, which lost 0 bases and 3 bases, there was a span of 12 bases. This CDR3 is built from 14 residues. Germline V CDR1 and CDR2: DFQATT, SNEGSKA (reference sequence). The CDR3 sequence: CSARDRGGFYEQYF. DNA for the CDR3: TGCAGTGCTAGAGATCGCGGGGGCTTCTACGAGCAGTACTTC.

This clonotype was seen more than once but under ten times. V and J are TRBV12-3 or TRBV12-4 and TRBJ1-2; D is possibly TRBD1 (5 bases). This CDR3 region has 15 residues. Trimming shortened V by 8 bases and J by 9 bases, and 25 bases separated the two germline ends. For the CDR3, the DNA is TGTGCCAGCCTCCTTAGGGGTTTGGGATTGATAAGCTACACCTTC. Its translation is CASLLRGLGLISYTF.

This clonotype showed up many times. The chain employs TRBV20-1 and TRBJ2-7; D gene ambiguous. With 5 bases removed from V and 4 bases from J, the gap between germline ends came to 9 bases. The CDR3 runs 11 residues. CDR1 and CDR2 from the germline V gene are DFQATT and SNEGSKA (reference sequence). CDR3 DNA sequence: TGCAGTGCTCTGACACCTTACGAGCAGTACGTC. Translated, it gives CSALTPYEQYV.

This clonotype was counted between two and nine times. This chain joins TRBV20-1 and TRBJ2-6; TRBD1 aligns across 9 bases. The germline CDR1 and CDR2 sequences are DFQATT and SNEGSKA (reference sequence). J was trimmed by 4 bases and V by 6 bases; bases with no gene match: 10. This CDR3 spans 16 amino acids. The CDR3 DNA sequence: TGCAGTGCCCTCGGACAGGGGAGCTCAGGGGCCAACGTCCTGACTTTC. It codes for CSALGQGSSGANVLTF.

This clonotype was observed a few times. The chain recombines TRBV6-5 with TRBJ1-3, with unresolved D. The length of the CDR3 is 15 residues. Trimming removed 0 bases at V and 11 bases at J, with 17 bases between. Germline V gene data show CDR1 as MNHEY and CDR2 as SVGAGI. CDR3 nucleotides: TGTGCCAGCAGTTACTCGAGGTCCCGGCAAACCCCCATATATTTT. This gives the protein CASSYSRSRQTPIYF.

This clonotype showed up just a few times. The chain couples TRBV5-1 to TRBJ1-1; D is unclear. Germline CDR1 is SGHRS and CDR2 is YFSETQ. Trimming shortened V by 7 bases and J by 1 base, and 8 bases separated the two germline ends. This CDR3 region has 12 residues. CDR3: CASRRTNTEAFF. The CDR3 bases are TGCGCCAGCCGACGGACGAACACTGAAGCTTTCTTT.

CDR3 nucleotides: TGTGCCAGCAGCTCCGAGGGGACTAGCGGGGAGGATGAGCAGTTCTTC. Translated: CASSSEGTSGEDEQFF. The rearrangement links TRBV6-2 or TRBV6-3 to TRBJ2-1; 13 bases are a match to TRBD2. The CDR3 consists of 16 residues. V dropped 6 bases and J dropped 8; count of bases not matched to a gene: 10. Germline V gene lookup returns CDR1 MNHEY and CDR2 SVGEGT.

This clonotype was seen more than once but under ten times. The rearrangement links TRBV4-2 to TRBJ2-2; a weak D match, TRBD1 (6 bases). From germline, CDR1 is LGHNA and CDR2 YNFKEQ. V was shortened by 4 bases and J by 1 base, with 10 bases between the two germline ends. This CDR3 region has 15 residues. CDR3 in amino acids: CASSRRTENTGELFF. For the CDR3, the DNA is TGTGCCAGCAGCCGGAGGACAGAGAACACCGGGGAGCTGTTTTTT.

The chain couples TRBV20-1 to TRBJ2-7; a possible D gene is TRBD1 (5 bases). The germline V and J ends were trimmed by 2 bases and 5 bases, with 10 bases remaining between them. Germline loops: CDR1 DFQATT, CDR2 SNEGSKA (reference sequence). CDR3 size: 12 residues. CDR3: CSARPTEDEQYF. The CDR3 region has the DNA TGCAGTGCTAGACCGACAGAGGACGAGCAGTACTTC.

There are many counts of this clonotype. This rearrangement joins TRBV20-1 to TRBJ1-5; D is uncertain. V was shortened by 3 bases and J by 11 bases, with 23 bases between the two germline ends. The CDR3 totals 15 residues. Germline CDR1 DFQATT, CDR2 SNEGSKA (reference sequence). The CDR3 coding sequence is TGCAGTGCTAGCCCCGGTGAGGGCCCCTATCATTCCCAGCATTTT. The encoded protein is CSASPGEGPYHSQHF.

This clonotype was seen more than once but under ten times. This chain links TRBV29-1 with TRBJ2-7; either TRBD1 or TRBD2 may supply D (5 bases each). The CDR3 is 14 amino acids. The ends were cut back, 2 bases at V and 5 bases at J, with 16 bases in the middle. CDR1 and CDR2 (germline): SQVTM, ANQGSEA. The CDR3 loop reads CSVEFGAMGDEQYF. Here the CDR3 DNA reads TGCAGCGTTGAATTTGGGGCAATGGGGGACGAGCAGTACTTC.

This clonotype was observed a handful of times. The chain is built from TRBV20-1 and TRBJ2-3, with TRBD2 matching over 9 bases. Germline loops: CDR1 DFQATT, CDR2 SNEGSKA (reference sequence). Losses at the gene ends were 6 bases for V and 0 bases for J; bases not matched to a gene: 4. There are 14 residues in the CDR3. CDR3 coding DNA: TGCAGTGCCCCGGCGGGGGGGAGCACAGATACGCAGTATTTT. The encoded protein is CSAPAGGSTDTQYF.

This clonotype showed up just a few times. The gene calls are TRBV5-1 and TRBJ2-1; 8 bases map to TRBD1. CDR1 and CDR2 (germline): SGHRS, YFSETQ. The V and J ends lost 4 bases and 3 bases, in that order; junction bases with no gene match: 3. This CDR3 contains 14 residues. The CDR3 DNA reads TGCGCCAGCAGCCCGGGACAGGACTACAATGAGCAGTTCTTC. It specifies CASSPGQDYNEQFF.

This clonotype was detected a few times. The J gene is TRBJ1-1, the V gene TRBV20-1; D is uncertain. V was cut by 1 base and J by 6 bases, with 6 bases left in between. The CDR3 runs 11 residues. CDR1 and CDR2 (germline): DFQATT, SNEGSKA (reference sequence). CDR3 bases: TGCAGTGCTAGAGCTGATCCTGAAGCTTTCTTT. This sequence encodes CSARADPEAFF.

The V gene is TRBV6-5, the J gene TRBJ2-2; D is unclear. The CDR3 loop spans 14 amino acids. CDR1 and CDR2 from the germline V gene are MNHEY and SVGAGI. V lost 5 bases, J lost 1 base, and 8 bases lay in between. The CDR3: CASSPSGNTGELFF. For the CDR3, the DNA is TGTGCCAGCAGTCCGTCAGGGAACACCGGGGAGCTGTTTTTT.

This clonotype was observed many times. The genes are TRBV20-1 and TRBJ2-7; D gene uncertain. Trimming took 1 base from V and 2 from J, leaving 9 bases between them. The length of the CDR3 is 13 residues. CDR1 is DFQATT, CDR2 SNEGSKA, per germline (reference sequence). CDR3 sequence: CSARAGRAYEQYF. The CDR3 DNA sequence: TGCAGTGCTAGAGCAGGCCGCGCCTACGAGCAGTACTTC.

This clonotype was counted only a few times. The rearrangement uses TRBV29-1 and TRBJ2-7; D might be TRBD1 (6 bases). The CDR3 is 16 amino acids. Germline CDR1 SQVTM, CDR2 ANQGSEA. Trimming removed 0 bases from V and 1 base from J, with 16 bases in between. The CDR3 is CSVEDRATGRSYEQYV. CDR3 coding DNA: TGCAGCGTTGAAGATCGGGCGACAGGACGATCCTACGAGCAGTACGTC.